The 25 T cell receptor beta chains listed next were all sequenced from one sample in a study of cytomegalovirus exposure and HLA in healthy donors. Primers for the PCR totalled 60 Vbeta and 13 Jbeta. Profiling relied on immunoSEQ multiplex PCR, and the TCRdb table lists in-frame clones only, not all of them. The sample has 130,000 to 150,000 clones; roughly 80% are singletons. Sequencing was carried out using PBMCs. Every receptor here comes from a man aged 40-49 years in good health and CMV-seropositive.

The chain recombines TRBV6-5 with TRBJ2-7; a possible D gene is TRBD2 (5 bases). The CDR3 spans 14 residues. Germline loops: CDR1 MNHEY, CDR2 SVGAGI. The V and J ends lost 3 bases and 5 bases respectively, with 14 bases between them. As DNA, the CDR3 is TGTGCCAGCAGTTATTATGCCGGGATGAACGAGCAGTACTTC. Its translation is CASSYYAGMNEQYF.

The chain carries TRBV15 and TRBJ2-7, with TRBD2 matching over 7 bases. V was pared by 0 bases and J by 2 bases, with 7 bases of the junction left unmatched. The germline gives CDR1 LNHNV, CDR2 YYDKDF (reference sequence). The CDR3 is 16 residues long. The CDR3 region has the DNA TGTGCCACCAGCAGAGAGAGGGGAGGGATAACCTACGAGCAGTACTTC. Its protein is CATSRERGGITYEQYF. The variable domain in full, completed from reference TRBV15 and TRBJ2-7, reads DAMVIQNPRYQVTQFGKPVTLSCSQTLNHNVMYWYQQKSSQAPKLLFHYYDKDFNNEADTPDNFQSRRPNTSFCFLDIRSPGLGDTAMYLCATSRERGGITYEQYFGPGTRLTVT.

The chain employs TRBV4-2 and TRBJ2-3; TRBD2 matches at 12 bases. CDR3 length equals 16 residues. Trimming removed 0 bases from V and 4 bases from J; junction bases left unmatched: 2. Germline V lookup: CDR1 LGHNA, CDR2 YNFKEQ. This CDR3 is CASSQDLAGGPDTQYF. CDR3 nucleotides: TGTGCCAGCAGCCAAGATCTAGCGGGGGGGCCAGATACGCAGTATTTT.

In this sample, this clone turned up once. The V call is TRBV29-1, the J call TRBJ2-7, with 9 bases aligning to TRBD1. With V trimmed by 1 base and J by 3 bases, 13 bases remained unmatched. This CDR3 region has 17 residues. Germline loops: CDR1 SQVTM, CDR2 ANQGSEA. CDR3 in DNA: TGCAGCGTTGAAGTGATTTTTAAGCCGGACAGGGGCTACGAGCAGTACTTC. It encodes CSVEVIFKPDRGYEQYF.

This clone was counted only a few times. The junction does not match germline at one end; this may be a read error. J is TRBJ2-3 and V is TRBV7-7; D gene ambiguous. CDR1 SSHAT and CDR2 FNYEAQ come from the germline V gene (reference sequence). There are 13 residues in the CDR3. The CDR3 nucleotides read TGTGCTAGCAGCTTAGATATCGGGGATACGCAGTATTTT. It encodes CASSLDIGDTQYF.

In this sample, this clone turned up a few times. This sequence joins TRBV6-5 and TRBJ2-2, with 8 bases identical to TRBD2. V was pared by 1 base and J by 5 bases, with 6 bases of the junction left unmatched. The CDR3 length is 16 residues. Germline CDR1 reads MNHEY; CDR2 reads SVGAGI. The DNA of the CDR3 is TGTGCCAGCAGTTACTACGAAGCGGGAGCAACCGGGGAGCTGTTTTTT. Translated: CASSYYEAGATGELFF.

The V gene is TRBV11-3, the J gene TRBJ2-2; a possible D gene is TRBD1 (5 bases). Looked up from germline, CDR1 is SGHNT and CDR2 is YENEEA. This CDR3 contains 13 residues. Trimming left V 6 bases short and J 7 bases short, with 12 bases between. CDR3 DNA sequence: TGTGCCAGCAGTACAGGACCCCTCGGGGAGCTGTTTTTT. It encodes CASSTGPLGELFF.

The CDR3 nucleotides are TGTGCCAGCAGCATCCGTGTGGGGAGGGCTGGCTACACCTTC. This codes for CASSIRVGRAGYTF. V usage is TRBV6-5 and J usage is TRBJ1-2; D call uncertain. Trimming cost V 6 bases and J 7 bases, with 18 bases left between them. The germline V gene has CDR1 MNHEY and CDR2 SVGAGI. There are 14 residues in the CDR3.

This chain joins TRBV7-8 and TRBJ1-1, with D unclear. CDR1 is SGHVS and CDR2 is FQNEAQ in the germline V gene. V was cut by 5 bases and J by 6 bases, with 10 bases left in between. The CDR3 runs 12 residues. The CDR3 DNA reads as TGTGCCAGCAGCCCGCCACGGGCTGAAGCTTTCTTT. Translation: CASSPPRAEAFF.

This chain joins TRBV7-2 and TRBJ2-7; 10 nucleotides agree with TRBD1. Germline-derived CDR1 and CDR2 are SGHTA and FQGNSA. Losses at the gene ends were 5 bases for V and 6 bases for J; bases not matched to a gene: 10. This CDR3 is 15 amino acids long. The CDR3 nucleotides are TGTGCCAGCAGCCCGTCGACAGGGGGCTCATCCGAGCAGTACTTC. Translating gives CASSPSTGGSSEQYF.

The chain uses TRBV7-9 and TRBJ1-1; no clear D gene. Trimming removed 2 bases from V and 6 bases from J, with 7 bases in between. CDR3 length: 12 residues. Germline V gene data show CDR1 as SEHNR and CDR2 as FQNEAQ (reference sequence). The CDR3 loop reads CASSLTGAEAFF. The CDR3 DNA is TGTGCCAGCAGCTTAACTGGAGCTGAAGCTTTCTTT.

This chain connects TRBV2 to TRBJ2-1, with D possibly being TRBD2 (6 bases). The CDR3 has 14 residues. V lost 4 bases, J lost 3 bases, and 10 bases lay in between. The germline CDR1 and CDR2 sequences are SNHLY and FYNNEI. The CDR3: CASSVRGGYNEQFF. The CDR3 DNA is TGTGCCAGCAGTGTTAGGGGAGGCTACAATGAGCAGTTCTTC.

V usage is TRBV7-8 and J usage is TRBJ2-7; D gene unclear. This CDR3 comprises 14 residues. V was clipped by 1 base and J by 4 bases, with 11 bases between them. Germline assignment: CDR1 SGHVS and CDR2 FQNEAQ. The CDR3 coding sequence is TGTGCCAGCAGCTTAGGTCACACAGCATACGAGCAGTACTTC. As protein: CASSLGHTAYEQYF.

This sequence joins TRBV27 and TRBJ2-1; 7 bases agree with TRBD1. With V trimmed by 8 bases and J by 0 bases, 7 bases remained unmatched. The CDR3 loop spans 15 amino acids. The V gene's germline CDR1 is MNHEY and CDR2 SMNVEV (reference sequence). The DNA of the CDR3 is TGTGCCAGCGGACAACAGGGGAACTCCTACAATGAGCAGTTCTTC. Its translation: CASGQQGNSYNEQFF.

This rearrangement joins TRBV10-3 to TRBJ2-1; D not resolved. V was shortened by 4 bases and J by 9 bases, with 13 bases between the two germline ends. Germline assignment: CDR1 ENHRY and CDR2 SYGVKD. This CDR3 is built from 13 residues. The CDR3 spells CAISAPVWSEQFF. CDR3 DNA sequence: TGTGCCATCAGTGCCCCGGTATGGAGTGAGCAGTTCTTC.

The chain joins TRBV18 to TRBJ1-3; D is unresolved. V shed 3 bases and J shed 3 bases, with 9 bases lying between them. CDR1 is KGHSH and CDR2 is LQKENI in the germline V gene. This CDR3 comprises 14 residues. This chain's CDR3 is CASSPAGRGNTIYF. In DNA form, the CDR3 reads TGTGCCAGCTCACCCGCAGGCCGTGGAAACACCATATATTTT.

The CDR3 DNA is TGTGCCAGCAGTTACTCTAGACAGGGCCGGGGTCCCCTCCACTTT. Protein: CASSYSRQGRGPLHF. This rearrangement joins TRBV6-6 to TRBJ1-6, with 7 bases identical to TRBD1. The J segment lost 13 bases and the V segment lost 0 bases, leaving 9 bases of the junction unmatched. This CDR3 is built from 15 residues. CDR1 and CDR2 (germline): MNHNY, SVGAGI (reference sequence).

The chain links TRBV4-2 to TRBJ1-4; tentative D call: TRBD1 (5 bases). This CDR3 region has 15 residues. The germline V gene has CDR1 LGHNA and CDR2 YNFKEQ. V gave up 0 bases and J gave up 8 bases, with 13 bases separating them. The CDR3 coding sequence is TGTGCCAGCAGCCAAGACAGGGAAAGGGTGGAAAAACTGTTTTTT. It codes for CASSQDRERVEKLFF.

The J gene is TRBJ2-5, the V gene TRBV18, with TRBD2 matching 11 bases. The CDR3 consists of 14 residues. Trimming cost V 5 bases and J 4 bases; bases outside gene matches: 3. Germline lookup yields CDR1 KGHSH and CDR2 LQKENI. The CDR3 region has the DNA TGTGCCAGCTCAAACCTAGCGGGAGGAGAGACCCAGTACTTC. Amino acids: CASSNLAGGETQYF.

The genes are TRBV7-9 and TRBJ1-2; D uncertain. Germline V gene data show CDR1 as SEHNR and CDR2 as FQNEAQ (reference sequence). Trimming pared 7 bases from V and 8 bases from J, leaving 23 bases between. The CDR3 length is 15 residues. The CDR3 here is CASIHYGGIPGGYTF. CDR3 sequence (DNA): TGTGCCAGCATCCATTATGGCGGGATCCCCGGGGGCTACACCTTC.

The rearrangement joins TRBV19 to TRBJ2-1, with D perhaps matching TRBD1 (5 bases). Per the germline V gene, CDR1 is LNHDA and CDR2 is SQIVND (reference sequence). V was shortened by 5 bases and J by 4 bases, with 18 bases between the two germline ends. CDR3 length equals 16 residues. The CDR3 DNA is TGTGCCAGTAGTCCTCACTTTAGGGGTCTTTACAATGAGCAGTTCTTC. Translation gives CASSPHFRGLYNEQFF.

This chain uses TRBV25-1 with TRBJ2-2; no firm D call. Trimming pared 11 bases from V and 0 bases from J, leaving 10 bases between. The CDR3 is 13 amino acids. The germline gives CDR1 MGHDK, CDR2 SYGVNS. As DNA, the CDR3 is TGTGCCCTCTGGCTCGCGAACACCGGGGAGCTGTTTTTT. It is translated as CALWLANTGELFF.

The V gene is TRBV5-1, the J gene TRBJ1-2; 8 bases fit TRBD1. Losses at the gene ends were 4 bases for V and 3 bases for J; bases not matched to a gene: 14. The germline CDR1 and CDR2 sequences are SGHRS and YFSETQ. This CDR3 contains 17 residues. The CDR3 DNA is TGCGCCAGCAGCCCAGGACCAGGGAACAGGGGGGACTATGGCTACACCTTC. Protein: CASSPGPGNRGDYGYTF. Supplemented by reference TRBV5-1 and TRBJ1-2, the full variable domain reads KAGVTQTPRYLIKTRGQQVTLSCSPISGHRSVSWYQQTPGQGLQFLFEYFSETQRNKGNFPGRFSGRQFSNSRSEMNVSTLELGDSALYLCASSPGPGNRGDYGYTFGSGTRLTVV.

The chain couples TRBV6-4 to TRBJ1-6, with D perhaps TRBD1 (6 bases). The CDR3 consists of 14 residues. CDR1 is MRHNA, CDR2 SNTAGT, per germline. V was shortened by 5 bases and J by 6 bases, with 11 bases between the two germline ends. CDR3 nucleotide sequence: TGTGCCAGCAGTCCCGGACAGCTTAATTCACCCCTCCACTTT. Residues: CASSPGQLNSPLHF.

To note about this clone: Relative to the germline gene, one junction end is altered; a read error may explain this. CDR3 residues: CASTIPRGENF. CDR3 in DNA: TGTGCCAGCACCATACCCCGGGGAGAGAATTTT. V and J are TRBV28 and TRBJ1-1; D is uncertain. There are 11 residues in the CDR3. Germline assignment: CDR1 MDHEN and CDR2 SYDVKM.